In its sample, the clone carrying this T cell receptor (beta chain) was seen a few times. Its antigen is still unknown. Between the trimmed V and J ends, which lost 6 bases and 7 bases, there was a span of 15 bases. This CDR3 spans 14 amino acids. Germline V lookup: CDR1 SGHNT, CDR2 YENEEA. The treatment: 15 Gy SBRT to primary tumor, nephrectomy 4 weeks later. Nephrectomy followed 15 Gy stereotactic body radiation by 4 weeks. The data stem from a study of radiation and T cells in renal cell carcinoma. Measured with immunoSEQ multiplex PCR; TCRdb has only the in-frame clones, and not every one. The table shows around 20,000 clones, with 45% to 50% occurring only once. Points from the study as a whole: Only small tumor regions of about 1.1 g were sampled. Irradiated tumors had higher TCR clonality than control tumors.

V is TRBV11-3 and J is TRBJ1-4; D is ambiguous. The specimen comprised tumor tissue, sampled from a patient whose treatment included radiotherapy and nephrectomy. The receptor was isolated from a woman in her fifties or sixties with renal cell carcinoma. CDR3 DNA sequence: TGTGCCAGCAGGAAGCGGGTTAAAAGTGAAAAACTGTTTTTT. It encodes CASRKRVKSEKLFF.